Listed here are 31 T cell receptor beta chains from one sample, sequenced in a study of blood T cells in healthy people across ages. Then a second PCR, running about 6 to 12 cycles, was carried out with a sample-barcoded 5' primer and a J-beta primer mix. TCRdb processed the 5' RACE reads anew with MiXCR; each CDR3 protein has one entry. The sample includes over a million distinct CDR3 sequences, more than 40% of them seen just once. The sequenced material came from blood. The receptors were gathered from a woman in her fifties or sixties in good health.

This chain links TRBV25-1 with TRBJ1-1, with unresolved D. Germline V gives CDR1 MGHDK, CDR2 SYGVNS. V was pared by 2 bases and J by 1 base, with 2 bases between. The CDR3 contains 12 residues. The CDR3 coding sequence is TGTGCCAGCAGTGAACCGAACACTGAAGCTTTCTTT. Amino acids: CASSEPNTEAFF.

This clonotype came up a few times. This chain joins TRBV5-1 and TRBJ2-1; no definite D call. This CDR3 region has 16 residues. Trimming cost V 1 base and J 0 bases, with 11 bases left between them. From germline, CDR1 is SGHRS and CDR2 YFSETQ. The CDR3 region is CASSLSLSVSYNEQFF. Here the CDR3 DNA reads TGCGCCAGCAGCTTGAGTCTAAGCGTCTCCTACAATGAGCAGTTCTTC. The variable domain in full, completed from reference TRBV5-1 and TRBJ2-1, reads KAGVTQTPRYLIKTRGQQVTLSCSPISGHRSVSWYQQTPGQGLQFLFEYFSETQRNKGNFPGRFSGRQFSNSRSEMNVSTLELGDSALYLCASSLSLSVSYNEQFFGPGTRLTVL.

This clonotype has a handful of counts. In nucleotides, the CDR3 is TGTGCCAGCAGTGACCTACAGGACAACGTCCTGACTTTC. Its protein is CASSDLQDNVLTF. V gene TRBV25-1 combines with J gene TRBJ2-6, with a tentative D call TRBD1 (5 bases). The germline V gene encodes CDR1 MGHDK and CDR2 SYGVNS. V was trimmed by 3 bases and J by 9 bases, leaving 9 bases between them. This CDR3 has 13 residues.

The V call is TRBV10-3, the J call TRBJ2-7, with 9 bases that match TRBD2. The V gene end was trimmed by 4 bases and the J gene end by 3 bases; junction bases not matched to a gene: 10. Germline assignment: CDR1 ENHRY and CDR2 SYGVKD. The CDR3 covers 16 residues. The CDR3 sequence is CAISGGGAAGGYEQYF. The CDR3 nucleotides are TGTGCCATCAGTGGGGGTGGGGCAGCGGGAGGCTACGAGCAGTACTTC.

Only a few counts were recorded for this clonotype. This chain links TRBV10-3 with TRBJ2-7; 9 bases are a match to TRBD2. The CDR3 loop spans 14 amino acids. V lost 10 bases, J lost 0 bases, and 7 bases stayed unmatched. The germline gives CDR1 ENHRY, CDR2 SYGVKD. For the CDR3, the DNA is TGTGCCACGACTAGCGGAAAGAGCTCCTACGAGCAGTACTTC. The encoded protein is CATTSGKSSYEQYF.

The chain joins TRBV20-1 to TRBJ1-2; the D is unclear. V was pared by 0 bases and J by 0 bases, with 14 bases between. CDR3 size: 16 residues. CDR1 is DFQATT and CDR2 is SNEGSKA in the germline V gene (reference sequence). CDR3 residues: CSARDPVQQANYGYTF. The CDR3 DNA sequence: TGCAGTGCTAGAGATCCGGTACAGCAGGCTAACTATGGCTACACCTTC.

The chain joins TRBV7-9 to TRBJ2-5; possibly TRBD1 or TRBD2 for D (6 bases each). Germline assignment: CDR1 SEHNR and CDR2 FQNEAQ (reference sequence). The V gene lost 5 bases and the J gene lost 2 bases, with 15 bases spanning the gap. The CDR3 has 15 residues. This CDR3 reads CASSRVRGAQETQYF. In DNA, the CDR3 is TGTGCCAGCAGCCGCGTTAGGGGGGCGCAAGAGACCCAGTACTTC.

This clonotype was seen only a few times. For the CDR3, the DNA is TGTGCCAGCAGTTTATTTAGCGGGAGCCCCTCCACAGATACGCAGTATTTT. It encodes CASSLFSGSPSTDTQYF. The chain employs TRBV27 and TRBJ2-3, with 9 nucleotides matching TRBD2. The CDR3 is 17 amino acids. Germline V gene data show CDR1 as MNHEY and CDR2 as SMNVEV (reference sequence). V shed 1 base, J shed 2 bases, and the junction held 7 bases outside the gene matches.

This clonotype was recorded a few times. This rearrangement joins TRBV7-2 to TRBJ1-5; possible D gene TRBD1, 5 bases. The germline V gene has CDR1 SGHTA and CDR2 FQGNSA. This CDR3 spans 13 amino acids. Trimming took off 3 bases at V and 6 bases at J, with 9 bases between the two ends. The DNA of the CDR3 is TGTGCCAGCAGCTTTAGTGGGGGTCAGCCCCAGCATTTT. As protein: CASSFSGGQPQHF.

V is TRBV5-6 and J is TRBJ2-2, with TRBD2 matching 7 bases. Germline-derived CDR1 and CDR2 are SGHDT and YYEEEE. V trimming: 2 bases; J trimming: 4 bases; junction bases outside the gene matches: 11. CDR3 length: 17 amino acids. Here the CDR3 reads CASSLRVREWFTGELFF. For the CDR3, the DNA is TGTGCCAGCAGCTTACGTGTGCGGGAGTGGTTCACCGGGGAGCTGTTTTTT.

V gene TRBV10-3 combines with J gene TRBJ2-7, with 9 bases that match TRBD1. CDR1 is ENHRY and CDR2 is SYGVKD in the germline V gene. Trimming removed 9 bases from V and 3 bases from J; junction bases left unmatched: 3. The CDR3 consists of 12 residues. CDR3: CAISTGGYEQYF. CDR3 bases: TGTGCCATTTCGACAGGGGGCTACGAGCAGTACTTC.

The chain combines TRBV4-1 with TRBJ2-7; 16 bases fit TRBD2. With V trimmed by 0 bases and J by 7 bases, 3 bases remained unmatched. In germline, CDR1 is MGHRA, CDR2 YSYEKL. The CDR3 spans 16 residues. The CDR3 bases are TGCGCCAGCAGCCAAGAGGGGACTAGCGGGGGGGATGAGCAGTACTTC. Translation: CASSQEGTSGGDEQYF.

This chain connects TRBV9 to TRBJ1-6; the D gene is possibly TRBD1 (5 bases). V lost 4 bases to trimming and J lost 5 bases, with 13 bases between them. The CDR3 runs to 15 residues. Germline CDR1 is SGDLS and CDR2 is YYNGEE. The CDR3 bases are TGTGCCAGCAGCCGGAGGGGAGCAAATAATTCACCCCTCCACTTT. Translated, it gives CASSRRGANNSPLHF.

This clonotype was detected a few times. The chain joins TRBV6-5 to TRBJ2-7; 7 nucleotides line up with TRBD1. CDR1 and CDR2 from the germline V gene are MNHEY and SVGAGI. Trimming at V came to 5 bases and at J to 6 bases, leaving 4 bases not matched to a gene. This CDR3 is built from 12 residues. CDR3 sequence reads: CASSLGQAEQYF. Here the CDR3 DNA reads TGTGCCAGCAGTCTCGGACAGGCCGAGCAGTACTTC.

The chain has TRBV9 and TRBJ2-1; 9 bases align to TRBD2. The CDR3 is made up of 15 amino acids. The junction had 10 bases not matched to a gene; V was cut back by 3 bases and J by 9 bases. In germline, CDR1 is SGDLS, CDR2 YYNGEE. CDR3 protein: CASSALAREGGEQFF. CDR3 nucleotides: TGTGCCAGCAGCGCATTAGCGCGGGAGGGCGGTGAGCAGTTCTTC.

In this sample, this clonotype turned up many times. The CDR3: CASSQDRLTGPGELFF. The CDR3 DNA follows: TGTGCCAGCAGCCAAGATCGACTCACGGGGCCGGGGGAGCTGTTTTTT. The chain links TRBV4-2 to TRBJ2-2, with D perhaps given as TRBD1 or TRBD2 (5 bases each). Germline values: CDR1 LGHNA, CDR2 YNFKEQ. The CDR3 contains 16 residues. Deletions cut 0 bases from V and 8 bases from J, with 16 bases between.

The genes are TRBV29-1 and TRBJ2-1; 8 nucleotides line up with TRBD2. The trim removed 4 bases at V and 4 bases at J, leaving 6 bases unmatched. The CDR3 covers 14 residues. Germline V gene lookup returns CDR1 SQVTM and CDR2 ANQGSEA. The CDR3: CSVGRSGRYNEQFF. The DNA for the CDR3 is TGCAGCGTTGGGAGAAGCGGGAGATACAATGAGCAGTTCTTC.

This clonotype was counted only a few times. V usage is TRBV29-1 and J usage is TRBJ2-7; possibly TRBD1 for D (5 bases). The CDR3 consists of 13 residues. Germline lookup yields CDR1 SQVTM and CDR2 ANQGSEA. Trimming stripped 0 bases from V and 3 bases from J, with 9 bases between. The CDR3 nucleotides read TGCAGCGTTGAAGACAGGGTTGGCTACGAGCAGTACTTC. It codes for CSVEDRVGYEQYF.

The chain has TRBV28 and TRBJ2-7, with 12 positions matching TRBD2. V was pared by 5 bases and J by 2 bases, with 13 bases of the junction left unmatched. CDR1 is MDHEN, CDR2 SYDVKM, per germline. The CDR3 sequence is 18 residues long. The CDR3 sequence: CASSQPSTSGRPAYEQYF. In nucleotides, the CDR3 is TGTGCCAGCAGTCAACCTTCGACTAGCGGGAGACCCGCCTACGAGCAGTACTTC.

The chain is built from TRBV10-3 and TRBJ2-5, with TRBD1 identical over 9 bases. This CDR3 has 14 residues. With V trimmed by 7 bases and J by 4 bases, 7 bases remained unmatched. CDR1 is ENHRY and CDR2 is SYGVKD in the germline V gene. CDR3 loop: CAITDPGQGETQYF. Here the CDR3 DNA reads TGTGCCATCACCGACCCGGGACAGGGAGAGACCCAGTACTTC.

The chain is built from TRBV5-1 and TRBJ2-1; no clear D gene. This CDR3 comprises 13 residues. Germline assignment: CDR1 SGHRS and CDR2 YFSETQ. Trimming pared 4 bases from V and 5 bases from J, leaving 10 bases between. CDR3 loop: CASSAVVNNEQFF. The CDR3, as DNA: TGCGCCAGCAGCGCAGTCGTCAACAATGAGCAGTTCTTC.

V usage is TRBV10-3 and J usage is TRBJ2-4; 12 positions agree with TRBD2. The closer fit of TRBJ2-7 to the DNA end suggests the J call may be wrong. Germline assignment: CDR1 ENHRY and CDR2 SYGVKD. CDR3 length equals 17 residues. CDR3 in amino acids: CAISGGLAGTLTYEQYF. CDR3 in DNA: TGTGCCATCAGTGGAGGACTAGCGGGGACACTAACCTACGAGCAGTACTTC.

This chain connects TRBV20-1 to TRBJ2-1; 11 bases are a match to TRBD2. CDR3 length equals 14 residues. Germline CDR1 and CDR2: DFQATT and SNEGSKA (reference sequence). The V gene end was trimmed by 4 bases and the J gene end by 4 bases; junction bases not matched to a gene: 3. CDR3 bases: TGCAGTGCTAAGGCTAGCGGGAGGTACAATGAGCAGTTCTTC. This encodes CSAKASGRYNEQFF.

The chain employs TRBV20-1 and TRBJ2-7; no firm D call. The germline V and J ends were trimmed by 6 bases and 5 bases, with 17 bases remaining between them. Germline CDR1 is DFQATT and CDR2 is SNEGSKA (reference sequence). CDR3 length: 13 amino acids. The DNA for the CDR3 is TGCAGTGCAGCTGGGCACTCGGATCACGAGCAGTACTTC. Protein product: CSAAGHSDHEQYF.

The genes are TRBV7-2 and TRBJ2-3, with a possible D match to TRBD2 (6 bases). V was trimmed by 6 bases and J by 5 bases, leaving 21 bases between them. Germline V lookup: CDR1 SGHTA, CDR2 FQGNSA. The length of the CDR3 is 16 residues. The CDR3 bases are TGTGCCAGCAGTGACGATAGCGGACCCCGAGGAGATACGCAGTATTTT. This codes for CASSDDSGPRGDTQYF.

About this clonotype itself: This clone may be a read error of a much larger clone one base away. The chain has TRBV29-1 and TRBJ2-5; TRBD1 or TRBD2 may be the D gene (5 bases each). Germline CDR1 SQVTM, CDR2 ANQGSEA. The CDR3 runs to 13 residues. CDR3 in DNA: TGCAACGTTGAAGATCCAGGGAGAGAGACCCAGTACTTC. As protein: CNVEDPGRETQYF.

This sequence joins TRBV25-1 and TRBJ2-7, with D perhaps being TRBD1 or TRBD2 (5 bases each). The CDR3 length is 14 residues. Germline loops: CDR1 MGHDK, CDR2 SYGVNS. Trimming removed 0 bases from V and 9 bases from J, with 15 bases in between. This chain's CDR3 is CASSEYTRSRGQYF. The CDR3 bases are TGTGCCAGCAGTGAATATACCAGGTCGAGGGGGCAGTACTTC.

In regard to this clonotype: At one end the junction does not follow the germline gene, possibly because of a read error. J is TRBJ2-2 and V is TRBV6-2 or TRBV6-3; 8 positions agree with TRBD2. The CDR3 length is 16 residues. The germline CDR1 and CDR2 sequences are MNHEY and SVGEGT. The chain's CDR3 is CAGSYLGGRSIGELFF. The CDR3 DNA follows: TGTGCCGGCAGTTACCTGGGCGGGAGGAGCATCGGGGAGCTGTTTTTT.

This chain connects TRBV29-1 to TRBJ2-5, with TRBD1 identical over 7 bases. The DNA end favors TRBJ2-7, so the J call may be wrong. CDR1 and CDR2 (germline): SQVTM, ANQGSEA. The CDR3 is 13 amino acids. Here the CDR3 reads CSVETGTTYEQYF. Here the CDR3 DNA reads TGCAGCGTTGAGACAGGGACAACCTACGAGCAGTACTTC.

This chain joins TRBV19 and TRBJ2-5; TRBD1 matches at 11 bases. Judging by the DNA end, TRBJ2-7 fits better; the J call may be wrong. Germline V gene lookup returns CDR1 LNHDA and CDR2 SQIVND (reference sequence). CDR3 size: 14 residues. CDR3 in amino acids: CASSTTGTGGEQYF. CDR3 DNA sequence: TGTGCCAGTAGTACTACCGGGACAGGGGGCGAGCAGTACTTC.

This clonotype was detected only a few times. The chain links TRBV13 to TRBJ2-1, with 7 bases aligning to TRBD2. V lost 1 base, J lost 11 bases, and 2 bases stayed unmatched. There are 12 residues in the CDR3. The germline V gene has CDR1 PRHDT and CDR2 FYEKMQ (reference sequence). CDR3 sequence: CASSLAGGQQFF. CDR3 bases: TGTGCCAGCAGCTTAGCGGGAGGCCAGCAGTTCTTC.